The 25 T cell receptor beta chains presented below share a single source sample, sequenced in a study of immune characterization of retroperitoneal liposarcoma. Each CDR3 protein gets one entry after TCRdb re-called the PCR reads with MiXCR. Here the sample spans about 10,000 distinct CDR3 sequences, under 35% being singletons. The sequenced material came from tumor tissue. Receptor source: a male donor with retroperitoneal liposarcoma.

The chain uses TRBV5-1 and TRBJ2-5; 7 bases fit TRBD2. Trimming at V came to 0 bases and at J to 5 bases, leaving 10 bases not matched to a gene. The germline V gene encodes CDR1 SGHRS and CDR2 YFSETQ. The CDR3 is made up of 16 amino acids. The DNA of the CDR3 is TGCGCCAGCAGCTTGGACTCAAACCTGCGGGGGGAGACCCAGTACTTC. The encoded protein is CASSLDSNLRGETQYF.

CDR3 protein: CASSTMNTEAFF. The CDR3 DNA reads TGTGCCAGCAGTACGATGAACACTGAAGCTTTCTTT. The V and J genes are TRBV6-1 and TRBJ1-1, with unresolved D. V was pared by 5 bases and J by 0 bases, with 4 bases between. The CDR3 sequence is 12 residues long. Looked up from germline, CDR1 is MNHNS and CDR2 is SASEGT.

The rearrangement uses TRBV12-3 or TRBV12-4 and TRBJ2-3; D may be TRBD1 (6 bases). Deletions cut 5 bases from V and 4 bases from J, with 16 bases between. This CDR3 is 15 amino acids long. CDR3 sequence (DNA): TGTGCCAGCAGTCGCGAGGGGAAGGGGGCAGATACGCAGTATTTT. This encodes CASSREGKGADTQYF.

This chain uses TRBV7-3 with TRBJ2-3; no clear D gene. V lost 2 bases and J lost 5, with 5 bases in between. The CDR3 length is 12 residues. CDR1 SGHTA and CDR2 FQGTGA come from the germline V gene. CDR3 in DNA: TGTGCCAGCAGCTTAGGGGTAGATACGCAGTATTTT. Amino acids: CASSLGVDTQYF.

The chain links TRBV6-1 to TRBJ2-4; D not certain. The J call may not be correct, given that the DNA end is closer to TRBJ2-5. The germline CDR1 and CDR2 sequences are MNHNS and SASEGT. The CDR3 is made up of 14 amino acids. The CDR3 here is CASSHDTFLETQYF. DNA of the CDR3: TGTGCCAGCAGTCATGACACATTTCTGGAGACCCAGTACTTC.

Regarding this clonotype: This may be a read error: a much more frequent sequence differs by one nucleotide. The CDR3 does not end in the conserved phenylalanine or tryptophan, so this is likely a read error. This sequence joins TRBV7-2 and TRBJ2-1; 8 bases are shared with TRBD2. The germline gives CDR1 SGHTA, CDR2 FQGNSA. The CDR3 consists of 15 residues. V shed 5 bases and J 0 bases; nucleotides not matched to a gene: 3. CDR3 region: CASSAGTSSYNEQFL. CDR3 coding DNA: TGTGCCAGCAGCGCAGGGACTAGCTCCTACAATGAGCAGTTCTTA.

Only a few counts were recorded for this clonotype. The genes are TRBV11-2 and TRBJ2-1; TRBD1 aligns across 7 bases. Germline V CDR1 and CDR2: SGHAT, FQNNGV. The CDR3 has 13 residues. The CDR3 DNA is TGTGCAACCGGGCAGGGGGTGAGGAATGAGCAGTTCTTC. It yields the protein CATGQGVRNEQFF.

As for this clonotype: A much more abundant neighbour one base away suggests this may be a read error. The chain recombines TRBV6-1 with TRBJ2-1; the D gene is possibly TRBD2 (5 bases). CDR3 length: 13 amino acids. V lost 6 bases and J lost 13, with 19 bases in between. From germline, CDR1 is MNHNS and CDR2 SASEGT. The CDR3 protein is CASRMGAKNIQFF. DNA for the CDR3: TGTGCCAGCAGGATGGGAGCCAAAAACATTCAGTTCTTC.

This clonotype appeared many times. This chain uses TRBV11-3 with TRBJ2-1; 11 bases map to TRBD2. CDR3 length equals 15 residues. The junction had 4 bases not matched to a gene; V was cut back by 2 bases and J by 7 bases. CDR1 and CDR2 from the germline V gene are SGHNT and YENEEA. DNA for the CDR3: TGTGCCAGCAGCTTACTGCTAGCGGGAGGAAATGAGCAGTTCTTC. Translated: CASSLLLAGGNEQFF. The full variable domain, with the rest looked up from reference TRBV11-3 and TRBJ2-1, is EAGVVQSPRYKIIEKKQPVAFWCNPISGHNTLYWYLQNLGQGPELLIRYENEEAVDDSQLPKDRFSAERLKGVDSTLKIQPAELGDSAVYLCASSLLLAGGNEQFFGPGTRLTVL.

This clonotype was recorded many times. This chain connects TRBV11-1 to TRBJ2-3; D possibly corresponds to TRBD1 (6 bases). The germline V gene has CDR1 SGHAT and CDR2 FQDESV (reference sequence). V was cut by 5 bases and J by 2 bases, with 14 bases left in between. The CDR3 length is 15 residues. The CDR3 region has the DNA TGTGCCAGCAGCCCTCGGGACATTTCCACAGATACGCAGTATTTT. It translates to CASSPRDISTDTQYF.

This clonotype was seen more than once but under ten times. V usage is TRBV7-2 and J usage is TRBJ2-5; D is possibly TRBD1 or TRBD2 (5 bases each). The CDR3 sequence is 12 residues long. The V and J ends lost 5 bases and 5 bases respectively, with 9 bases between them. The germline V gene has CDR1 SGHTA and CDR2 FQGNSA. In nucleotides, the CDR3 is TGTGCCAGCAGCCCCGGGGCCGAGACCCAGTACTTC. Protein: CASSPGAETQYF.

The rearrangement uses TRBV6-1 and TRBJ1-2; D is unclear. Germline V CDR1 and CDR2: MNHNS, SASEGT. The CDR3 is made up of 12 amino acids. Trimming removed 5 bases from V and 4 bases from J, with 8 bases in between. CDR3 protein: CASSQLSYGYTF. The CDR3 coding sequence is TGTGCCAGCAGTCAACTTTCCTATGGCTACACCTTC.

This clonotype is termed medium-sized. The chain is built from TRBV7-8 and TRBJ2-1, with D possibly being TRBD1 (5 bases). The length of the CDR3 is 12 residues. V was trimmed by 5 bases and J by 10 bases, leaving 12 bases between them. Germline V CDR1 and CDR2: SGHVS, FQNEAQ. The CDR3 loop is CASSQSRVEQFF. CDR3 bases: TGTGCCAGCAGCCAGAGCAGGGTGGAGCAGTTCTTC.

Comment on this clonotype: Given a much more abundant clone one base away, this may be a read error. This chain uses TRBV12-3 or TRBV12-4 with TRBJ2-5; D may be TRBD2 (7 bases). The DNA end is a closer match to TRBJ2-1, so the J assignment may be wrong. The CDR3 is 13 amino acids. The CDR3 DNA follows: TGTGCCAGCAGTCGTGCAAGGGGGGGGACCCAGTTCTTC. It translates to CASSRARGGTQFF.

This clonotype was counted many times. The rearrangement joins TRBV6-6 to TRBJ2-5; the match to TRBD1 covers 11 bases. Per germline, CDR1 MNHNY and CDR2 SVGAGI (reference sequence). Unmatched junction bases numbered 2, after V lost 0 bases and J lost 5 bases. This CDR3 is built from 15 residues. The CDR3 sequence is CASSYSGTGGETQYF. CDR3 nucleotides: TGTGCCAGCAGTTACTCGGGGACAGGGGGGGAGACCCAGTACTTC.

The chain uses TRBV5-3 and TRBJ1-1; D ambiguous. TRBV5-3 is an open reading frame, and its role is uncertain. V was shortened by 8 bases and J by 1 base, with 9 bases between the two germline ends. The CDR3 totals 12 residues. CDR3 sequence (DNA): TGTGCCAGCTCTACCGAGAACACTGAAGCTTTCTTT. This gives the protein CASSTENTEAFF.

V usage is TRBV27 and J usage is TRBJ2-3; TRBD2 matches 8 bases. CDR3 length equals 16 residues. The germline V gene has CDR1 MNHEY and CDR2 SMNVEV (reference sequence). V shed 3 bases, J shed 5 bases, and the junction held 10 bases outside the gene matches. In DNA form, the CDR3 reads TGTGCCAGCAGTTTCTTAACAACGGGAGGGGTAGATACGCAGTATTTT. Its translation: CASSFLTTGGVDTQYF.

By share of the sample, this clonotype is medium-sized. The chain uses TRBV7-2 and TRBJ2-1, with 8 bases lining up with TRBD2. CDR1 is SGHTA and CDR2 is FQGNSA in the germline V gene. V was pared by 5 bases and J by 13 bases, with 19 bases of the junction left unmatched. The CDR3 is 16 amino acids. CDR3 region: CASSMRSSGSLETQFF. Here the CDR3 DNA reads TGTGCCAGCAGCATGCGCTCGAGCGGGAGTCTAGAGACCCAGTTCTTC.

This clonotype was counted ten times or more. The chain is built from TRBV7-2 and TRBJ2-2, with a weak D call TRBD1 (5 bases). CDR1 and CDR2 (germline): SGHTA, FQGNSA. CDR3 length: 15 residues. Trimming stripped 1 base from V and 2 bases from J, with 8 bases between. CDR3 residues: CASSLGDSNTGELFF. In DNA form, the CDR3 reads TGTGCCAGCAGCTTAGGTGACAGCAACACCGGGGAGCTGTTTTTT.

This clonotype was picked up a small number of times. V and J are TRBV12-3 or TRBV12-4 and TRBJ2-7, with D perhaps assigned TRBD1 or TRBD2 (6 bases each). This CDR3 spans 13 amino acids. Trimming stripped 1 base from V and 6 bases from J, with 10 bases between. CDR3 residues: CASSLEGGGEQYF. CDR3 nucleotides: TGTGCCAGCAGTTTAGAGGGGGGCGGCGAGCAGTACTTC.

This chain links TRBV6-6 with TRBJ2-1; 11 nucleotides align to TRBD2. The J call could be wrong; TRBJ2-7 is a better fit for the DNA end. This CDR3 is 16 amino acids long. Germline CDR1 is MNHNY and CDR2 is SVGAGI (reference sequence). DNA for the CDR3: TGTGCCAGCAGTTACGGTGCTAGCGGGAGGTCCTACGAGCAGTACTTC. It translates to CASSYGASGRSYEQYF.

The CDR3 coding sequence is TGTGCCAGCAGGGGACAGGATAGATTCTATGGCTACACCTTC. This codes for CASRGQDRFYGYTF. The V call is TRBV12-3 or TRBV12-4, the J call TRBJ1-2; the match to TRBD1 covers 8 bases. The CDR3 covers 14 residues. V was pared by 6 bases and J by 4 bases, with 7 bases of the junction left unmatched.

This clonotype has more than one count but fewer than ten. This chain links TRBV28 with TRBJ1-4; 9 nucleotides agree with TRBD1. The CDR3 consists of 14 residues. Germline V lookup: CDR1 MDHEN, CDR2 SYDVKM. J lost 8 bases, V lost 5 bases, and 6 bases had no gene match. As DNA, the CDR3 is TGTGCCAGCAGTCTGAACAGGGGGCCCGAAAAACTGTTTTTT. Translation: CASSLNRGPEKLFF. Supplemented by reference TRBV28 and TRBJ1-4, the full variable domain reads DVKVTQSSRYLVKRTGEKVFLECVQDMDHENMFWYRQDPGLGLRLIYFSYDVKMKEKGDIPEGYSVSREKKERFSLILESASTNQTSMYLCASSLNRGPEKLFFGSGTQLSVL.

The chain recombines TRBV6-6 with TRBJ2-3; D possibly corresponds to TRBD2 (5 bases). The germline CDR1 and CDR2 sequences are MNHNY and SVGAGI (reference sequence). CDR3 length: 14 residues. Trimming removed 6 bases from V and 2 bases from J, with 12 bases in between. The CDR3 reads CASSNSEATDTQYF. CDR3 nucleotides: TGTGCCAGCAGCAACTCGGAGGCCACAGATACGCAGTATTTT.

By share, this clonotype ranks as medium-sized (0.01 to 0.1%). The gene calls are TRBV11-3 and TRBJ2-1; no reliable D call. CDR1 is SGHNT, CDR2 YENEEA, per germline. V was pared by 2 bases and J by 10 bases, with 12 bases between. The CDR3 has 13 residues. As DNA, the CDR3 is TGTGCCAGCAGCTTAACAGTGGCCTACGAGCAGTTCTTC. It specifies CASSLTVAYEQFF.